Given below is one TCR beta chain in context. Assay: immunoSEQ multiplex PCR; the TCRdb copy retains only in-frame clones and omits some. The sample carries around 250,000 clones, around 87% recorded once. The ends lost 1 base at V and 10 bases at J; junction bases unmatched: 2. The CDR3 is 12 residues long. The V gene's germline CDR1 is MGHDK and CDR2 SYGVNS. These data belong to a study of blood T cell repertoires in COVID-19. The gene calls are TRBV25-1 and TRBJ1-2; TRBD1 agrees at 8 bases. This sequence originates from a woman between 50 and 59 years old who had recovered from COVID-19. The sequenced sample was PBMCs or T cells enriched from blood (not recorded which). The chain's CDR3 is CASSEFQGAYTF. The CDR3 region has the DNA TGTGCCAGCAGTGAATTTCAGGGGGCCTACACCTTC.